This T cell receptor beta chain was captured in a study of shared clonotypes between healthy human individuals (dated by TCRdb to the early 2020s). As for the study more broadly: The cohort comprised two women and a few men aged 18 to 49 years. To estimate repertoire size and how much clonotypes are shared between individuals, the study performed deep sequencing of blood TCR repertoires from about five healthy adults. Between about 0.8 and 9.5 billion PBMCs per donor were obtained by leukapheresis. To increase sequencing depth and limit assay-specific biases, TCR repertoire library preparation and sequencing were carried out by different laboratories using diverse techniques.

Remarks on this clone: Its cognate antigen has yet to be identified. Within one base of it there is no much larger clone, and no base qualities were kept.

The CDR3, cysteine through phenylalanine, is 13 amino acids long. The read is trimmed to its CDR3 DNA, 39 bases read in frame from base 1. The CDR1 and CDR2 encoded by the germline V gene (reference sequence) are LNHDA and SQIVND. V is clipped by 9 bases and J by 8 bases, and the sequence between their germline boundaries is 16 bases long. The donors were healthy, HIV-negative adults who had no recently reported acute infections or vaccinations. Every donor was a Caucasian adult living in Nashville, Tennessee, USA. For unsorted samples, some 90 million PBMCs were counted, and genomic DNA was extracted using the QIAamp DNA Blood Mini kit. After blood collection by leukapheresis, PBMCs were isolated using Ficoll-Histopaque density gradient centrifugation and then cryopreserved in the vapor phase of liquid nitrogen. General study outcomes and caveats: The genetic and exposure-history diversity represented was limited by the small number of donors. Sampling was limited to blood, and TCR repertoires in tissue likely differ from TCR repertoires in blood. Pairwise subsampling indicated that sequencing depth was expected to affect the degree of clonotype sharing among donors.

Using the deep immunoSEQ assay, multiplex PCR amplified TCR CDR3 regions from genomic DNA. Extracted genomic DNA from each cell subset was spread evenly across all wells of several immunoSEQ 96-well plates, with each plate serving as a replicate. Each replicate PCR for unsorted PBMC received about 0.3 ug genomic DNA, equal to around 30,000 T cell genomes. Ten immunoSEQ deep assay plates were used to sequence unsorted PBMC genomic DNA. The purified libraries were quantified using a Qubit 3.0 fluorometer, sized with a Bioanalyzer 2100, and then quantified again using the KAPA Library Quantification kit. A separate single-read 150-cycle Illumina NextSeq 550 flow cell was used to sequence each immunoSEQ 96-well plate. As for the original processing: Because the immunoSEQ output included only junctional sequences and no quality scores, the filtering could not be the same as the filtering used for full-length reads. Sequences were annotated with PyIR, a Python wrapper for IgBLAST v1.9, using IMGT germline references to assign V/J genes and CDR3. Reads with weak V/J assignments (E-value above 1e-6), missing CDR3, stop codons, out-of-frame junctions, or ambiguous translated residues were removed. V3J clonotypes were defined by identical inferred V gene, J gene, and CDR3 amino acid sequence. Percentage overlap between repertoires was calculated by dividing the number of shared unique clonotypes by the size of the smaller repertoire. Repertoire richness was assessed with RTK rarefaction, the Chao1 estimator, and Recon v2.1 estimates of unobserved clonotypes. TCRdb limited this immuneACCESS table to in-frame rearrangements with V and J called. A share of clones is missing; checked studies link under half to unresolved V genes, and the rest is unexplained. For V, J and clone size, that table is used; D and trimming come from the DNA. Counted in this sample were approximately 510,000 clones; 70% to 80% of them appeared once. The ten largest clones add up to under 15% of the sample.

Sequenced input: PBMCs. The rearrangement combines TRBV19 with TRBJ1-4; no D gene can be assigned with confidence. This TCR came from a woman aged 40-49 years in good health. Some clones in this sample may be carry-over from other donors' samples. Read as DNA, the sequence is TGTGCCAGCGCCCCGGGGTTTGGGGAAAAACTGTTTTTT. Translation gives CASAPGFGEKLFF.